The 30 T cell receptor beta chains reported below all come from one sample, sequenced in a study of blood T cell repertoires in COVID-19. This table comes from immunoSEQ multiplex PCR, and its TCRdb copy is limited to in-frame clones, with some not included. The sample yields around 120,000 clones, around 79% seen once. Sample: peripheral blood. The receptors derive from a man between 65 and 80 years old with acute or convalescent COVID-19.

J is TRBJ2-4 and V is TRBV19; 8 bases match TRBD1. Germline values: CDR1 LNHDA, CDR2 SQIVND (reference sequence). V was clipped by 1 base and J by 1 base; unmatched bases: 9. This CDR3 is 18 amino acids long. CDR3 protein: CASSIGTGTPNAKNIQYF. The CDR3 coding sequence is TGTGCCAGTAGTATAGGGACAGGGACCCCTAATGCCAAAAACATTCAGTACTTC. Variable domain in full (rest from reference TRBV19 and TRBJ2-4): DGGITQSPKYLFRKEGQNVTLSCEQNLNHDAMYWYRQDPGQGLRLIYYSQIVNDFQKGDIAEGYSVSREKKESFPLTVTSAQKNPTAFYLCASSIGTGTPNAKNIQYFGAGTRLSVL.

The V gene is TRBV5-1, the J gene TRBJ1-3; D unresolved. The CDR3 loop spans 15 amino acids. CDR1 SGHRS and CDR2 YFSETQ come from the germline V gene. V dropped 1 base and J dropped 0 bases, with 8 bases sitting between them. DNA of the CDR3: TGCGCCAGCAGCTTGATGGGCAGCTCTGGAAACACCATATATTTT. Protein product: CASSLMGSSGNTIYF. Full variable domain (outside the CDR3, taken from reference TRBV5-1 and TRBJ1-3): KAGVTQTPRYLIKTRGQQVTLSCSPISGHRSVSWYQQTPGQGLQFLFEYFSETQRNKGNFPGRFSGRQFSNSRSEMNVSTLELGDSALYLCASSLMGSSGNTIYFGEGSWLTVV.

The chain couples TRBV5-1 to TRBJ2-1, with no clear D. The germline gives CDR1 SGHRS, CDR2 YFSETQ. V was shortened by 0 bases and J by 6 bases, with 13 bases between the two germline ends. This CDR3 has 15 residues. The CDR3 loop reads CASSLDDSVGNEQFF. CDR3 nucleotide sequence: TGCGCCAGCAGCTTGGATGACTCCGTTGGCAATGAGCAGTTCTTC.

V usage is TRBV3-1 (or the pseudogene TRBV3-2) and J usage is TRBJ1-5, with 9 bases identical to TRBD1. The germline V gene encodes CDR1 LGHDT and CDR2 YNNKEL (reference sequence). With 4 bases clipped from V and 6 bases from J, the junction kept 4 bases outside the gene matches. The CDR3 is 14 amino acids. The CDR3 protein is CASSPGTGPQPQHF. In DNA form, the CDR3 reads TGTGCCAGCAGCCCCGGGACAGGGCCTCAGCCCCAGCATTTT.

Only one count was recorded for this clone. This chain uses TRBV18 with TRBJ2-3; D gene uncertain. V dropped 6 bases and J dropped 9 bases, with 25 bases sitting between them. This CDR3 comprises 16 residues. Germline V gives CDR1 KGHSH, CDR2 LQKENI. This CDR3 reads CASSSQPPAAASTQYF. The CDR3 DNA sequence: TGTGCCAGCTCTAGCCAACCTCCCGCGGCGGCCTCCACGCAGTATTTT.

The rearrangement joins TRBV24-1 to TRBJ2-3, with D perhaps matching TRBD2 (6 bases). In germline, CDR1 is KGHDR, CDR2 SFDVKD. This CDR3 contains 16 residues. The V and J ends lost 4 bases and 7 bases respectively, with 20 bases between them. CDR3 region: CATSEYGLNQLNTQYF. The CDR3 DNA sequence: TGTGCCACCAGTGAGTATGGACTAAATCAGCTGAATACGCAGTATTTT.

The chain joins TRBV6-6 to TRBJ1-2; 8 bases fit TRBD1. Germline CDR1 MNHNY, CDR2 SVGAGI (reference sequence). V lost 4 bases, J lost 6 bases, and 7 bases stayed unmatched. The CDR3 has 14 residues. CDR3 sequence: CASSFRQGSDGYTF. In DNA form, the CDR3 reads TGTGCCAGCAGTTTTCGACAGGGGAGCGATGGCTACACCTTC.

The genes are TRBV7-9 and TRBJ2-5; maybe TRBD2 (7 bases). CDR3 length: 14 residues. Germline CDR1 SEHNR, CDR2 FQNEAQ (reference sequence). V gave up 4 bases and J gave up 1 base, with 10 bases separating them. In nucleotides, the CDR3 is TGTGCCAGCAGCTGGGGGGGGCGCCAAGAGACCCAGTACTTC. It specifies CASSWGGRQETQYF.

The chain couples TRBV28 to TRBJ1-4, with TRBD1 as a possible D gene (6 bases). V was cut by 5 bases and J by 8 bases, with 15 bases left in between. Germline V CDR1 and CDR2: MDHEN, SYDVKM. The CDR3 has 14 residues. CDR3 sequence reads: CASSRDTRYEKLFF. CDR3 in DNA: TGTGCCAGCAGTCGGGACACCCGTTACGAAAAACTGTTTTTT.

This clone was observed a few times. The chain combines TRBV4-3 with TRBJ1-2; possibly TRBD1 for D (6 bases). V dropped 3 bases and J dropped 2 bases, with 13 bases sitting between them. The CDR3 runs 15 residues. Germline-derived CDR1 and CDR2 are LGHNA and YSLEER. CDR3 bases: TGCGCCAGCAGCCACTCGGACAGCATAAACTATGGCTACACCTTC. Translating gives CASSHSDSINYGYTF.

This clone showed up just once. The chain has TRBV4-3 and TRBJ1-6; D uncertain. The germline V and J ends were trimmed by 1 base and 3 bases, with 7 bases remaining between them. Germline loops: CDR1 LGHNA, CDR2 YSLEER. This CDR3 has 15 amino acids. The CDR3 spells CASSQANFYNSPLHF. The DNA of the CDR3 is TGCGCCAGCAGCCAAGCTAACTTCTATAATTCACCCCTCCACTTT.

This clone has a handful of counts. The rearrangement joins TRBV19 to TRBJ2-6; the D is unclear. The V gene's germline CDR1 is LNHDA and CDR2 SQIVND (reference sequence). V dropped 4 bases and J dropped 0 bases, with 7 bases sitting between them. The CDR3 totals 15 residues. CDR3 protein: CASSTVSSGANVLTF. The CDR3 bases are TGTGCCAGTAGTACCGTTAGCTCTGGGGCCAACGTCCTGACTTTC.

This chain connects TRBV6-5 to TRBJ1-1; TRBD1 is a possible D gene (6 bases). There are 13 residues in the CDR3. V was pared by 5 bases and J by 8 bases, with 15 bases between. Looked up from germline, CDR1 is MNHEY and CDR2 is SVGAGI. This CDR3 reads CASSPTGGPEAFF. The CDR3 nucleotides read TGTGCCAGCAGTCCGACCGGGGGGCCCGAAGCTTTCTTT.

The V gene is TRBV11-3, the J gene TRBJ1-2; TRBD1 might be the D (6 bases). The CDR3 is 12 residues long. Germline lookup yields CDR1 SGHNT and CDR2 YENEEA. V lost 4 bases and J lost 5, with 8 bases in between. The CDR3 sequence is CASSSGQYGYTF. Here the CDR3 DNA reads TGTGCCAGCAGCTCTGGACAGTATGGCTACACCTTC. The full variable domain, completed using reference TRBV11-3 and TRBJ1-2, is EAGVVQSPRYKIIEKKQPVAFWCNPISGHNTLYWYLQNLGQGPELLIRYENEEAVDDSQLPKDRFSAERLKGVDSTLKIQPAELGDSAVYLCASSSGQYGYTFGSGTRLTVV.

The chain recombines TRBV2 with TRBJ1-4; 10 bases map to TRBD1. V shed 6 bases, J shed 2 bases, and the junction held 3 bases outside the gene matches. CDR3 length: 15 residues. Germline V gene data show CDR1 as SNHLY and CDR2 as FYNNEI. The CDR3, as DNA: TGTGCCAGCAGGGGGGGACAGGGGACTAATGAAAAACTGTTTTTT. Protein: CASRGGQGTNEKLFF.

The chain joins TRBV4-3 to TRBJ1-6; no definite D call. This CDR3 region has 18 residues. V was cut by 1 base and J by 0 bases, with 13 bases left in between. Germline V gives CDR1 LGHNA, CDR2 YSLEER. The CDR3 here is CASSQVPSSISYNSPLHF. CDR3 nucleotides: TGCGCCAGCAGCCAAGTCCCTAGTTCTATCTCCTATAATTCACCCCTCCACTTT.

V usage is TRBV15 and J usage is TRBJ2-5; the D gene is possibly TRBD1 (6 bases). The V and J ends lost 3 bases and 1 base respectively, with 18 bases between them. The germline V gene has CDR1 LNHNV and CDR2 YYDKDF (reference sequence). The CDR3 runs 17 residues. CDR3 bases: TGTGCCACCAGCAGTTCTCCCGGTAGGGGGTCCCAAGAGACCCAGTACTTC. Amino acids: CATSSSPGRGSQETQYF. Using reference TRBV15 and TRBJ2-5 for the parts outside the CDR3, the full variable domain is DAMVIQNPRYQVTQFGKPVTLSCSQTLNHNVMYWYQQKSSQAPKLLFHYYDKDFNNEADTPDNFQSRRPNTSFCFLDIRSPGLGDTAMYLCATSSSPGRGSQETQYFGPGTRLLVL.

This clone was observed a single time. V is TRBV4-1 and J is TRBJ1-1; tentatively, D is TRBD1 (6 bases). The CDR3 loop spans 16 amino acids. Trimming shortened V by 4 bases and J by 5 bases, and 20 bases separated the two germline ends. CDR1 is MGHRA and CDR2 is YSYEKL in the germline V gene. The CDR3 spells CASSRVETGSWTEAFF. Written as DNA, the CDR3 is TGCGCCAGCAGCCGGGTAGAAACAGGGTCCTGGACTGAAGCTTTCTTT.

The rearrangement joins TRBV14 to TRBJ1-1; D gene unclear. The CDR3 length is 14 residues. With 0 bases removed from V and 10 bases from J, the gap between germline ends came to 15 bases. Germline V gene lookup returns CDR1 SGHDN and CDR2 FVKESK. The CDR3 loop is CASSQEAALFAAFF. The CDR3 DNA is TGTGCCAGCAGCCAAGAAGCTGCCCTCTTCGCAGCTTTCTTT. Based on the CDR3 plus reference TRBV14 and TRBJ1-1, the full variable domain is EAGVTQFPSHSVIEKGQTVTLRCDPISGHDNLYWYRRVMGKEIKFLLHFVKESKQDESGMPNNRFLAERTGGTYSTLKVQPAELEDSGVYFCASSQEAALFAAFFGQGTRLTVV.

In nucleotides, the CDR3 is TGTGCCAGCAGGCTGACGGGGGACACTGAAGCTTTCTTT. It encodes CASRLTGDTEAFF. The chain recombines TRBV7-3 with TRBJ1-1, with D possibly being TRBD1 (5 bases). CDR3 length equals 13 residues. Trimming shortened V by 6 bases and J by 3 bases, and 11 bases separated the two germline ends. From germline, CDR1 is SGHTA and CDR2 FQGTGA.

The rearrangement joins TRBV7-2 to TRBJ1-5, with D tentatively TRBD1 (6 bases). V was cut by 1 base and J by 2 bases, with 9 bases left in between. CDR1 is SGHTA and CDR2 is FQGNSA in the germline V gene. The CDR3 covers 15 residues. This CDR3 reads CASSLVSGGNQPQHF. CDR3 DNA: TGTGCCAGCAGCTTAGTTTCAGGGGGCAATCAGCCCCAGCATTTT.

DNA of the CDR3: TGTGCCAGCAGCCATAAAACGGGGACTGAAGCTTTCTTT. Translation gives CASSHKTGTEAFF. The V gene is TRBV9, the J gene TRBJ1-1; D ambiguous. Germline CDR1 reads SGDLS; CDR2 reads YYNGEE. With 4 bases removed from V and 5 bases from J, the gap between germline ends came to 12 bases. This CDR3 region has 13 residues.

The chain couples TRBV3-1 (or the pseudogene TRBV3-2) to TRBJ2-7; TRBD2 agrees at 11 bases. The CDR3 spans 14 residues. The junction had 5 bases not matched to a gene; V was cut back by 3 bases and J by 7 bases. Germline-derived CDR1 and CDR2 are LGHDT and YNNKEL (reference sequence). The CDR3 DNA reads TGTGCCAGCAGCCAGGGACTAGCGGCGGAAGAGCAGTACTTC. As protein: CASSQGLAAEEQYF.

J is TRBJ2-1 and V is TRBV7-2; D possibly corresponds to TRBD1 (5 bases). The germline CDR1 and CDR2 sequences are SGHTA and FQGNSA. The CDR3 is 13 residues long. V was clipped by 1 base and J by 9 bases, with 10 bases between them. This CDR3 reads CASSLDRGREQFF. The DNA of the CDR3 is TGTGCCAGCAGCTTAGATAGGGGTCGTGAGCAGTTCTTC.

Only a few counts were recorded for this clone. V and J are TRBV10-3 and TRBJ2-2; TRBD1 agrees at 9 bases. Germline-derived CDR1 and CDR2 are ENHRY and SYGVKD. Trimming took 9 bases from V and 1 from J; bases not matched to a gene: 6. This CDR3 comprises 15 residues. The CDR3 loop reads CAMGTGQGNTGELFF. In DNA form, the CDR3 reads TGTGCCATGGGGACGGGACAGGGGAACACCGGGGAGCTGTTTTTT.

The chain recombines TRBV9 with TRBJ2-7; D perhaps matches TRBD1 (5 bases). The CDR3 runs 14 residues. With 0 bases removed from V and 3 bases from J, the gap between germline ends came to 10 bases. In germline, CDR1 is SGDLS, CDR2 YYNGEE. The CDR3 protein is CASSVDRRGYEQYF. CDR3 in DNA: TGTGCCAGCAGCGTAGACCGTAGGGGCTACGAGCAGTACTTC. Looking up the rest from reference TRBV9 and TRBJ2-7 gives the full variable domain: DSGVTQTPKHLITATGQRVTLRCSPRSGDLSVYWYQQSLDQGLQFLIQYYNGEERAKGNILERFSAQQFPDLHSELNLSSLELGDSALYFCASSVDRRGYEQYFGPGTRLTVT.

The chain links TRBV5-1 to TRBJ2-5; tentatively, D is TRBD1 (6 bases). The germline V and J ends were trimmed by 0 bases and 2 bases, with 14 bases remaining between them. The CDR3 spans 16 residues. Germline V gene data show CDR1 as SGHRS and CDR2 as YFSETQ. The CDR3 DNA sequence: TGCGCCAGCAGCTTGGAACCGACAGGTTTACAAGAGACCCAGTACTTC. It specifies CASSLEPTGLQETQYF.

The rearrangement links TRBV7-9 to TRBJ1-2; D may be TRBD1 (5 bases). Germline CDR1 reads SEHNR; CDR2 reads FQNEAQ (reference sequence). V shed 3 bases and J shed 3 bases, with 20 bases lying between them. This CDR3 has 17 amino acids. CDR3 sequence: CASSFGAPLASYYGYTF. CDR3 in DNA: TGTGCCAGCAGCTTTGGGGCTCCCTTAGCTTCTTACTATGGCTACACCTTC.

The CDR3 nucleotides read TGTGCCAGCAGCTCATCGACGGGATTAATTGGAAACACCATATATTTT. Amino acid sequence: CASSSSTGLIGNTIYF. The V call is TRBV5-4, the J call TRBJ1-3; D is unresolved. This CDR3 comprises 16 residues. CDR1 and CDR2 from the germline V gene are SGHNT and YYREEE (reference sequence). The germline V and J ends were trimmed by 3 bases and 3 bases, with 16 bases remaining between them.

This clone was picked up a small number of times. The chain couples TRBV5-4 to TRBJ1-2; no clear D gene. Germline loops: CDR1 SGHNT, CDR2 YYREEE (reference sequence). Trimming cost V 0 bases and J 6 bases, with 9 bases left between them. The CDR3 loop spans 13 amino acids. DNA for the CDR3: TGTGCCAGCAGCTTGGCCCAGCGAAATGGCTACACCTTC. It translates to CASSLAQRNGYTF.